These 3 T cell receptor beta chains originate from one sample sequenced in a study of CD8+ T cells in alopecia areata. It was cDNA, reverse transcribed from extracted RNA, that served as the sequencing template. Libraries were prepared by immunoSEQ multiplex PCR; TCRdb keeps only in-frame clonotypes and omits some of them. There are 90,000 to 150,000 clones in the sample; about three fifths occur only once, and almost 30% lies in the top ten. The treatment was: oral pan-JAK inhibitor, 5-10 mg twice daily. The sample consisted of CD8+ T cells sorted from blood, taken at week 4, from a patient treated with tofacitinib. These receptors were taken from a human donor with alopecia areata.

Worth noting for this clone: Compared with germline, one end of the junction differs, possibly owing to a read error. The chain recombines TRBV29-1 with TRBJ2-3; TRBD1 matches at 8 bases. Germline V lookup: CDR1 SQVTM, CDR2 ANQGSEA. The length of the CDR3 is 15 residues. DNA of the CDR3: TGCAGCCTTGAGGGACAGGAAGGAGGTTCGGATACGCAGTATTTT. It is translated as CSLEGQEGGSDTQYF.

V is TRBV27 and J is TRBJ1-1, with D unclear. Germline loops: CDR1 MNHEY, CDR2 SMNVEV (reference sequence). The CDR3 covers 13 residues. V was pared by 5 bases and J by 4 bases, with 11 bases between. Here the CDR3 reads CASSPLETTEAFF. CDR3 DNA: TGTGCCAGCAGTCCCCTCGAGACCACTGAAGCTTTCTTT.

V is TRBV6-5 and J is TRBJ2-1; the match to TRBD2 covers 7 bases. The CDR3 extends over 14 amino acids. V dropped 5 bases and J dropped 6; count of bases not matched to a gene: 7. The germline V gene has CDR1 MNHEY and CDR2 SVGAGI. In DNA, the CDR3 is TGTGCCAGCAGTGGGGCGGGGGACCTCAATGAGCAGTTCTTC. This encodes CASSGAGDLNEQFF.